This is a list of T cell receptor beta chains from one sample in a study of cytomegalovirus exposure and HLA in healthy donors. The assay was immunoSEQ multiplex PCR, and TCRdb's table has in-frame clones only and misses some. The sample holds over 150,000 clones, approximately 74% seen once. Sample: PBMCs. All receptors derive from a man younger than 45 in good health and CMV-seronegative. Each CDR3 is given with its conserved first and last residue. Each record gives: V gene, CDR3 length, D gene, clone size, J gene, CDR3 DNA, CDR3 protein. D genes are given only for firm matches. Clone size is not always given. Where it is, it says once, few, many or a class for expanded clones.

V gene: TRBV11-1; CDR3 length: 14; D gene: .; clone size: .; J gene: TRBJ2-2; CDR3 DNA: TGTGCCAGCGCGGCCGGCCAGCGGGTCGGGGAGCTGTTTTTT; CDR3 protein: CASAAGQRVGELFF
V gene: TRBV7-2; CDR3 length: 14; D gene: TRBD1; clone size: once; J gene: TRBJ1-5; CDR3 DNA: TGTGCCAGTTCGGACAGGATTAGCAATCAGCCCCAGCATTTT; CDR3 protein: CASSDRISNQPQHF
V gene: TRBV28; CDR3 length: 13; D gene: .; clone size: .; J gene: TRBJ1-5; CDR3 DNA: TGTGCCAGCAGGGTACAGGTCAATCAGCCCCAGCATTTT; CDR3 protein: CASRVQVNQPQHF
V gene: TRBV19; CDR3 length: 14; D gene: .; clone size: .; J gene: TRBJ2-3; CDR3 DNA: TGTGCCAGTACCATAGCTGGAGATCGTGCTACGCAGTATTTT; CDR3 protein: CASTIAGDRATQYF
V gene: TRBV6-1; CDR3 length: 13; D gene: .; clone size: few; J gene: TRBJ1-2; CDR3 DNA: TGTGCCAGCAACCTTTCAGGGGCATTTGGCTACACCTTC; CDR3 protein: CASNLSGAFGYTF
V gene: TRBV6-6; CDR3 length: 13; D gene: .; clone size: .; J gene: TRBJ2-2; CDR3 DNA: TGTGCCAGCAGTTACTCGAGGGCAGGGGAGCTGTTTTTT; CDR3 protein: CASSYSRAGELFF
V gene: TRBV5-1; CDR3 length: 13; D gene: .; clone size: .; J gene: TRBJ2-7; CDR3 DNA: TGCGCCAGCAGCTTGGGCGGATTCTACGAGCAGTACTTC; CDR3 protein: CASSLGGFYEQYF
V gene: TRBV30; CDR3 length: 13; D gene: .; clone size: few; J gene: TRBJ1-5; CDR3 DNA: TGTGCCTGGAGTGTAGGAGGGGATCAGCCCCAGCATTTT; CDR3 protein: CAWSVGGDQPQHF
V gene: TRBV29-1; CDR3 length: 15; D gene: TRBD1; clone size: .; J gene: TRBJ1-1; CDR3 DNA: TGCAGCGTTGTCCCGGGACAGGGGTTGAACACTGAAGCTTTCTTT; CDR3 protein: CSVVPGQGLNTEAFF
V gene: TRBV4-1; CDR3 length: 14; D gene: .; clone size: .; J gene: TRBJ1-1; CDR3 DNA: TGCGCCAGCAGCCATATACAGGGAGTCACTGAAGCTTTCTTT; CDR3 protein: CASSHIQGVTEAFF
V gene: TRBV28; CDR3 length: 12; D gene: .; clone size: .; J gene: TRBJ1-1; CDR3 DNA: TGCGCTACAGTGCGGGGGAACACTGAAGCTTTCTTT; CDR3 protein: CATVRGNTEAFF
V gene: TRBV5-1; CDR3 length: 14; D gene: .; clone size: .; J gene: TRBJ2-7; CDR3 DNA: TGCGCCAGCAGCTTGTGGGAGATACTCGACGAGCAGTACTTC; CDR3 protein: CASSLWEILDEQYF
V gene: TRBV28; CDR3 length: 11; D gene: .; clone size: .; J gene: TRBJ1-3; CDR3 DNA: TGTGCCAGCAGTCCGGGAAACACCATATATTTT; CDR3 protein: CASSPGNTIYF
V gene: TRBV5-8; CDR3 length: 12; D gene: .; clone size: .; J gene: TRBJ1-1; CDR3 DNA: TGTGCCAGCAGCTTGCTTGAGACTGAAGCTTTCTTT; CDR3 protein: CASSLLETEAFF
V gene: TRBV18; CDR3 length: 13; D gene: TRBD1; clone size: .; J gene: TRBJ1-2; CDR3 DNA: TGTGCCAGCTCAGAACAGGGGGCGGAAGGCTACACCTTC; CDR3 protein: CASSEQGAEGYTF
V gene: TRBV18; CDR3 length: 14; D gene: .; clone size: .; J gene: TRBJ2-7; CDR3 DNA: TGTGCCAGCTCACCAACAGGGTCCTCCTACGAGCAGTACTTC; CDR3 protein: CASSPTGSSYEQYF
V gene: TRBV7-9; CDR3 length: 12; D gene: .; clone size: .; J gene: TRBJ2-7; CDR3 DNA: TGTGCCAGCAGCCCGAGCTCCTACGAGCAGTACTTC; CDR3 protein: CASSPSSYEQYF
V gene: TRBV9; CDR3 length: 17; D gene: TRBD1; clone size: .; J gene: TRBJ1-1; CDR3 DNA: TGTGCCAGCAGCCCCCCTGCCTCCGACAGGGCGTTTGGTGAAGCTTTCTTT; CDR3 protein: CASSPPASDRAFGEAFF
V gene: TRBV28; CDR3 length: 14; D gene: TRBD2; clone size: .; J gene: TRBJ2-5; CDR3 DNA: TGTGCCAGCAGGAAAGCGGGGGGGACAGAGACCCAGTACTTC; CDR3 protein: CASRKAGGTETQYF
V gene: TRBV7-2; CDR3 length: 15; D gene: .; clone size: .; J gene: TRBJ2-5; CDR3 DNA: TGTGCCAGCAGCTTAGTTGCGGGGGCCCTGGAGACCCAGTACTTC; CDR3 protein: CASSLVAGALETQYF
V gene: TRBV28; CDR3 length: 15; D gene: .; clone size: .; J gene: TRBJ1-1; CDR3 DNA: TGTGCCAGCAGTTTACCAGTGACAAAGGGGACTGAAGCTTTCTTT; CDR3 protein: CASSLPVTKGTEAFF
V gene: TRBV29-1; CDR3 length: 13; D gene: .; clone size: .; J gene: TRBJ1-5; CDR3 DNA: TGCAGCGTTAGCAGGGCCGTCAATCAGCCCCAGCATTTT; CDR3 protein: CSVSRAVNQPQHF
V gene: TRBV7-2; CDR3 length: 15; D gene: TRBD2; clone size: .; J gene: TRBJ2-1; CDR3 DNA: TGTGCCAGCAGCTTCACTAGCGGGGGGGGGAATGAGCAGTTCTTC; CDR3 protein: CASSFTSGGGNEQFF
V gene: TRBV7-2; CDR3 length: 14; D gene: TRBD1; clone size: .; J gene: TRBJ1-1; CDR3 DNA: TGTGCCAGCAGCGCCAGACAGGGAGGCACTGAAGCTTTCTTT; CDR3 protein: CASSARQGGTEAFF
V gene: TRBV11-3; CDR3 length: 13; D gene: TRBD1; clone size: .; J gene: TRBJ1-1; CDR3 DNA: TGTGCCAGCAGCCCGGGACAGGACACTGAAGCTTTCTTT; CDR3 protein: CASSPGQDTEAFF
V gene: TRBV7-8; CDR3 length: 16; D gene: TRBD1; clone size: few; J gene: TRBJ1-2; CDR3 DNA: TGTGCCAGCAGCGCGGGACAGGGGGTTGTCGGATATGGCTACACCTTC; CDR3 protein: CASSAGQGVVGYGYTF
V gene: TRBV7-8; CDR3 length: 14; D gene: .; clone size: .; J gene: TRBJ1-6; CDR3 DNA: TGTGCCAGCAGCCCCAGGGGAGGGGGATCACCCCTCCACTTT; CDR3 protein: CASSPRGGGSPLHF